These 9 T cell receptor beta chains came from one sample sequenced in a study of CD4+ T cells in melanoma. Assay used: immunoSEQ multiplex PCR; TCRdb lists only in-frame clones, some missing. Among 11,000 to 15,000 clones listed, 70% were seen once. The specimen sequenced was cells from a culture (not recorded whether cultured in vitro). Receptors were obtained from a human donor with melanoma.

The rearrangement links TRBV4-2 to TRBJ2-1; TRBD2 aligns across 7 bases. This CDR3 has 16 amino acids. The V gene end was trimmed by 4 bases and the J gene end by 1 base; junction bases not matched to a gene: 7. The germline gives CDR1 LGHNA, CDR2 YNFKEQ. The DNA of the CDR3 is TGTGCCAGCAGCCTACTAACTAGCGCTTCCTACAATGAGCAGTTCTTC. This encodes CASSLLTSASYNEQFF.

In its sample, this clone was seen a few times. The chain employs TRBV7-9 and TRBJ2-3, with TRBD1 as a possible D gene (6 bases). CDR1 and CDR2 from the germline V gene are SEHNR and FQNEAQ (reference sequence). Trimming left V 4 bases short and J 1 base short, with 12 bases between. The CDR3 runs to 15 residues. Here the CDR3 reads CASSWGRQGTDTQYF. CDR3 DNA: TGTGCCAGCAGCTGGGGTAGACAGGGCACAGATACGCAGTATTTT. The full variable domain, completed using reference TRBV7-9 and TRBJ2-3, is DTGVSQNPRHKITKRGQNVTFRCDPISEHNRLYWYRQTLGQGPEFLTYFQNEAQLEKSRLLSDRFSAERPKGSFSTLEIQRTEQGDSAMYLCASSWGRQGTDTQYFGPGTRLTVL.

CDR3 region: CASSYDGRMIYNEQFF. In nucleotides, the CDR3 is TGTGCCAGCAGTTACGACGGACGGATGATCTACAATGAGCAGTTCTTC. J is TRBJ2-1 and V is TRBV6-5, with D unresolved. This CDR3 comprises 16 residues. V gave up 2 bases and J gave up 3 bases, with 14 bases separating them. In germline, CDR1 is MNHEY, CDR2 SVGAGI.

V is TRBV2 and J is TRBJ2-7; no definite D call. V was clipped by 4 bases and J by 2 bases, with 9 bases between them. Germline lookup yields CDR1 SNHLY and CDR2 FYNNEI. The CDR3 totals 13 residues. The CDR3 DNA sequence: TGTGCCAGCAGTGCGGCACTTACCTACGAGCAGTACTTC. It encodes CASSAALTYEQYF.

This clone appeared a few times. The J gene is TRBJ1-1, the V gene TRBV2; D is ambiguous. This CDR3 has 12 amino acids. V was shortened by 4 bases and J by 3 bases, with 6 bases between the two germline ends. Per germline, CDR1 SNHLY and CDR2 FYNNEI. CDR3 protein: CASSVMDTEAFF. The CDR3 region has the DNA TGTGCCAGCAGTGTGATGGACACTGAAGCTTTCTTT.

The CDR3 region is CASRLGQGNYGYTF. The CDR3 region has the DNA TGTGCCAGCAGGTTGGGACAGGGGAACTATGGCTACACCTTC. The chain carries TRBV6-6 and TRBJ1-2, with 10 nucleotides matching TRBD1. CDR1 is MNHNY and CDR2 is SVGAGI in the germline V gene (reference sequence). This CDR3 is built from 14 residues. V lost 6 bases and J lost 2; bases outside the gene matches: 3.

The chain links TRBV5-4 to TRBJ2-2; TRBD1 agrees at 10 bases. Germline loops: CDR1 SGHNT, CDR2 YYREEE (reference sequence). CDR3 length equals 16 residues. The V gene end was trimmed by 4 bases and the J gene end by 5 bases; junction bases not matched to a gene: 8. The CDR3 nucleotides are TGTGCCAGCAGCCGAGGTGGGACAGGGGTGACCGGGGAGCTGTTTTTT. It encodes CASSRGGTGVTGELFF. Drawing the rest from reference TRBV5-4 and TRBJ2-2, the complete variable domain is ETGVTQSPTHLIKTRGQQVTLRCSSQSGHNTVSWYQQALGQGPQFIFQYYREEENGRGNFPPRFSGLQFPNYSSELNVNALELDDSALYLCASSRGGTGVTGELFFGEGSRLTVL.

The chain employs TRBV7-2 and TRBJ2-5; TRBD2 aligns across 7 bases. The CDR3 has 15 residues. The J segment lost 5 bases and the V segment lost 3 bases, leaving 9 bases of the junction unmatched. CDR1 is SGHTA and CDR2 is FQGNSA in the germline V gene. This chain's CDR3 is CASSFKTHGRETQYF. CDR3 nucleotide sequence: TGTGCCAGCAGCTTCAAGACCCACGGGAGGGAGACCCAGTACTTC.

The chain is built from TRBV5-1 and TRBJ2-5; 7 nucleotides align to TRBD1. The germline V gene has CDR1 SGHRS and CDR2 YFSETQ. The trim removed 4 bases at V and 2 bases at J, leaving 5 bases unmatched. This CDR3 is built from 14 residues. CDR3 nucleotides: TGCGCCAGCAGCGGATGGACAGGACAAGAGACCCAGTACTTC. This translates into CASSGWTGQETQYF.